The 31 T cell receptor beta chains below all came from one sample that was sequenced in a study of cytomegalovirus exposure and HLA in healthy donors. Libraries were prepared by immunoSEQ multiplex PCR; TCRdb keeps only in-frame clonotypes and omits some of them. The sample comprises 55,000 to 80,000 clones, 85% to 95% of which are singletons, and 7% rests with the top ten. The sample was PBMCs. All receptors derive from a woman under 30 in good health and CMV-seropositive.

The V call is TRBV14, the J call TRBJ2-5; D unclear. The CDR3 runs 12 residues. Germline-derived CDR1 and CDR2 are SGHDN and FVKESK. V lost 2 bases and J 11 bases, leaving 12 bases between the germline ends. CDR3 sequence: CASSQLAYRQYF. CDR3 in DNA: TGTGCCAGCAGCCAACTCGCCTATAGACAGTACTTC.

The chain combines TRBV7-9 with TRBJ1-1; tentative D call: TRBD1 (6 bases). CDR1 and CDR2 from the germline V gene are SEHNR and FQNEAQ (reference sequence). This CDR3 comprises 13 residues. Trimming removed 5 bases at V and 5 bases at J, with 12 bases between. The CDR3 loop is CASSQNRDTEAFF. The CDR3 nucleotides are TGTGCCAGCAGCCAAAACAGGGATACTGAAGCTTTCTTT.

The V and J genes are TRBV11-3 and TRBJ2-1, with 9 nucleotides matching TRBD1. This CDR3 region has 17 residues. Germline assignment: CDR1 SGHNT and CDR2 YENEEA. Trimming cost V 5 bases and J 7 bases; bases outside gene matches: 15. CDR3 sequence (DNA): TGTGCCAGCAGCCAGTGGGGTGGGACAGGGAATAGTAATGAGCAGTTCTTC. This codes for CASSQWGGTGNSNEQFF.

The chain uses TRBV5-6 and TRBJ2-7; 10 bases line up with TRBD2. J gave up 2 bases and V 4 bases, and 6 bases lay outside the gene matches. CDR1 is SGHDT, CDR2 YYEEEE, per germline. This CDR3 comprises 15 residues. Written as DNA, the CDR3 is TGTGCCAGCAGCCGGGTCGGACTAGCGGCCTACGAGCAGTACTTC. Translation gives CASSRVGLAAYEQYF.

The rearrangement uses TRBV11-1 and TRBJ1-5; D call uncertain. The V gene's germline CDR1 is SGHAT and CDR2 FQDESV (reference sequence). The CDR3 covers 13 residues. Deletions cut 3 bases from V and 1 base from J, with 4 bases between. CDR3 DNA: TGTGCCAGCAGCTTCGAGAGCAATCAGCCCCAGCATTTT. This encodes CASSFESNQPQHF.

The chain employs TRBV7-8 and TRBJ1-3, with TRBD1 matching over 8 bases. Germline V lookup: CDR1 SGHVS, CDR2 FQNEAQ. The CDR3 sequence is 13 residues long. V shed 5 bases, J shed 9 bases, and the junction held 6 bases outside the gene matches. DNA of the CDR3: TGTGCCAGCAGCCTCGGGACAGGATTCACCATATATTTT. Protein: CASSLGTGFTIYF.

The chain combines TRBV11-3 with TRBJ2-1; TRBD2 aligns across 13 bases. The CDR3 runs 17 residues. CDR1 and CDR2 from the germline V gene are SGHNT and YENEEA. Trimming took 2 bases from V and 4 from J; bases not matched to a gene: 5. CDR3 bases: TGTGCCAGCAGCTTAAGTCCGGGACTAGCGGGATACAATGAGCAGTTCTTC. This sequence encodes CASSLSPGLAGYNEQFF.

The J gene is TRBJ1-4, the V gene TRBV6-5; TRBD1 agrees at 9 bases. The CDR3 extends over 14 amino acids. J gave up 7 bases and V 5 bases, and 5 bases lay outside the gene matches. From germline, CDR1 is MNHEY and CDR2 SVGAGI. The DNA for the CDR3 is TGTGCCAGCAGTAACAGGGGGCAGGGTGAAAAACTGTTTTTT. Translated, it gives CASSNRGQGEKLFF.

Only one count was recorded for this clone. The chain carries TRBV19 and TRBJ1-6, with 7 nucleotides matching TRBD1. This CDR3 contains 19 residues. CDR1 is LNHDA and CDR2 is SQIVND in the germline V gene (reference sequence). The junction had 11 bases not matched to a gene; V was cut back by 3 bases and J by 0 bases. CDR3 bases: TGTGCCAGTAGTATTTCGACAGGGAAACGGAGCTCCTATAATTCACCCCTCCACTTT. Translating gives CASSISTGKRSSYNSPLHF.

The chain uses TRBV2 and TRBJ2-6; maybe TRBD1 (5 bases). The CDR3 is 20 amino acids. The germline CDR1 and CDR2 sequences are SNHLY and FYNNEI. V lost 3 bases, J lost 0 bases, and 21 bases lay in between. This CDR3 reads CASSERGAYLRLSGANVLTF. The CDR3 nucleotides read TGTGCCAGCAGTGAGCGTGGGGCCTACTTAAGACTCTCTGGGGCCAACGTCCTGACTTTC.

The chain joins TRBV6-5 to TRBJ2-1, with D possibly being TRBD2 (5 bases). The V and J ends lost 5 bases and 2 bases respectively, with 10 bases between them. This CDR3 spans 14 amino acids. Germline V gene lookup returns CDR1 MNHEY and CDR2 SVGAGI. CDR3: CASSEGGPYNEQFF. The CDR3 DNA reads as TGTGCCAGCAGTGAAGGAGGCCCCTACAATGAGCAGTTCTTC.

This chain's CDR3 is CASSPGTGAYEQYF. CDR3 DNA: TGTGCCAGCTCTCCCGGGACAGGGGCCTACGAGCAGTACTTC. This rearrangement joins TRBV18 to TRBJ2-7, with 10 positions matching TRBD1. The V gene end was trimmed by 6 bases and the J gene end by 2 bases; junction bases not matched to a gene: 4. Germline CDR1 reads KGHSH; CDR2 reads LQKENI. This CDR3 comprises 14 residues. The full variable domain, with the rest looked up from reference TRBV18 and TRBJ2-7, is NAGVMQNPRHLVRRRGQEARLRCSPMKGHSHVYWYRQLPEEGLKFMVYLQKENIIDESGMPKERFSAEFPKEGPSILRIQQVVRGDSAAYFCASSPGTGAYEQYFGPGTRLTVT.

The rearrangement joins TRBV9 to TRBJ2-3; 8 bases map to TRBD2. There are 16 residues in the CDR3. Trimming at V came to 4 bases and at J to 0 bases, leaving 7 bases not matched to a gene. CDR1 and CDR2 (germline): SGDLS, YYNGEE. The CDR3 here is CASSPTAGVSTDTQYF. In DNA, the CDR3 is TGTGCCAGCAGCCCGACAGCGGGGGTAAGCACAGATACGCAGTATTTT.

The chain employs TRBV19 and TRBJ1-1; 12 bases align to TRBD1. The CDR3 contains 13 residues. J gave up 3 bases and V 9 bases, and 2 bases lay outside the gene matches. The germline gives CDR1 LNHDA, CDR2 SQIVND (reference sequence). Here the CDR3 DNA reads TGTGCCAGCAGGGACAGGGGGCACACTGAAGCTTTCTTT. Translation gives CASRDRGHTEAFF. Full variable domain (rest looked up from reference TRBV19 and TRBJ1-1): DGGITQSPKYLFRKEGQNVTLSCEQNLNHDAMYWYRQDPGQGLRLIYYSQIVNDFQKGDIAEGYSVSREKKESFPLTVTSAQKNPTAFYLCASRDRGHTEAFFGQGTRLTVV.

This rearrangement joins TRBV28 to TRBJ2-1; possibly TRBD2 for D (6 bases). The CDR3 sequence is 15 residues long. Germline CDR1 reads MDHEN; CDR2 reads SYDVKM. Trimming removed 3 bases from V and 2 bases from J, with 11 bases in between. CDR3 residues: CASSLSGRTYNEQFF. The DNA for the CDR3 is TGTGCCAGCAGTTTGTCAGGGAGGACCTACAATGAGCAGTTCTTC.

This sequence joins TRBV7-3 and TRBJ2-3, with D tentatively TRBD2 (5 bases). Trimming took off 2 bases at V and 4 bases at J, with 16 bases between the two ends. The CDR3 has 16 residues. The germline gives CDR1 SGHTA, CDR2 FQGTGA. The DNA for the CDR3 is TGTGCCAGCAGCTTATCCCCTCTAGCTGGAGCAGATACGCAGTATTTT. Translated, it gives CASSLSPLAGADTQYF.

This rearrangement joins TRBV20-1 to TRBJ2-2, with TRBD2 as a possible D gene (5 bases). The CDR3 is 11 amino acids. Germline CDR1 DFQATT, CDR2 SNEGSKA (reference sequence). V lost 2 bases and J 7 bases, leaving 5 bases between the germline ends. The CDR3 coding sequence is TGCAGTGCTAGACGGGGCGGGGAGCTGTTTTTT. It is translated as CSARRGGELFF.

This clone was counted a single time. The genes are TRBV2 and TRBJ2-3, with D possibly matching TRBD1 (5 bases). CDR3 length: 17 residues. Germline loops: CDR1 SNHLY, CDR2 FYNNEI. V lost 5 bases and J 4 bases, leaving 22 bases between the germline ends. The CDR3 protein is CASSPRPGPRTSDTQYF. The DNA for the CDR3 is TGTGCCAGCAGTCCGCGACCGGGCCCGAGGACATCAGATACGCAGTATTTT.

The chain couples TRBV28 to TRBJ2-3; 7 nucleotides line up with TRBD2. Germline V gene data show CDR1 as MDHEN and CDR2 as SYDVKM. Losses at the gene ends were 6 bases for V and 2 bases for J; bases not matched to a gene: 8. This CDR3 has 15 residues. The CDR3 DNA reads as TGTGCCAGCAGGGTAGCGGGTCCCCTCACAGATACGCAGTATTTT. This gives the protein CASRVAGPLTDTQYF.

The chain is built from TRBV7-9 and TRBJ2-5, with D possibly matching TRBD1 (6 bases). V was trimmed by 6 bases and J by 5 bases, leaving 22 bases between them. This CDR3 is 16 amino acids long. Germline CDR1 SEHNR, CDR2 FQNEAQ (reference sequence). DNA of the CDR3: TGTGCCAGCAGAAAAAAGGCAGGGGTTAGTTTCGAGACCCAGTACTTC. Amino acids: CASRKKAGVSFETQYF. Full variable domain (remainder filled in from reference TRBV7-9 and TRBJ2-5): DTGVSQNPRHKITKRGQNVTFRCDPISEHNRLYWYRQTLGQGPEFLTYFQNEAQLEKSRLLSDRFSAERPKGSFSTLEIQRTEQGDSAMYLCASRKKAGVSFETQYFGPGTRLLVL.

The chain carries TRBV19 and TRBJ1-5; TRBD1 agrees at 7 bases. J gave up 5 bases and V 6 bases, and 10 bases lay outside the gene matches. The CDR3 spans 15 residues. Germline V gene data show CDR1 as LNHDA and CDR2 as SQIVND (reference sequence). The CDR3 region has the DNA TGTGCCAGTAGCTTTCCGGACAGGCCATATCAGCCCCAGCATTTT. Its protein is CASSFPDRPYQPQHF.

This clone was observed a single time. The J gene is TRBJ2-2, the V gene TRBV7-9; 11 bases map to TRBD1. Germline V gives CDR1 SEHNR, CDR2 FQNEAQ (reference sequence). This CDR3 contains 19 residues. Trimming took 3 bases from V and 2 from J; bases not matched to a gene: 11. The chain's CDR3 is CASSLTRSGQGGNTGELFF. The CDR3 DNA reads as TGTGCCAGCAGCTTGACACGTTCGGGACAGGGGGGTAACACCGGGGAGCTGTTTTTT.

The chain is built from TRBV6-5 and TRBJ2-1; D possibly corresponds to TRBD1 (5 bases). The CDR3 is 15 residues long. CDR1 MNHEY and CDR2 SVGAGI come from the germline V gene. Trimming left V 2 bases short and J 6 bases short, with 14 bases between. CDR3 DNA: TGTGCCAGCAGTTACAGTCGGACACCGGGCAATGAGCAGTTCTTC. This gives the protein CASSYSRTPGNEQFF.

The chain links TRBV19 to TRBJ2-1; TRBD2 matches at 9 bases. The CDR3 is 15 residues long. CDR1 and CDR2 (germline): LNHDA, SQIVND (reference sequence). V gave up 6 bases and J gave up 5 bases; unmatched junction bases: 8. The CDR3 bases are TGTGCCAGTAGCCCCGGGACTAGCTTCCACAATGAGCAGTTCTTC. Encoded protein: CASSPGTSFHNEQFF.

The rearrangement joins TRBV28 to TRBJ2-7; 11 bases match TRBD2. The ends lost 4 bases at V and 4 bases at J; junction bases unmatched: 6. The CDR3 runs to 15 residues. Germline CDR1 and CDR2: MDHEN and SYDVKM. In nucleotides, the CDR3 is TGTGCCAGCAGTTGGGCTAGCGGGAGGTTGTACGAGCAGTACTTC. Amino acids: CASSWASGRLYEQYF.

The J gene is TRBJ1-1, the V gene TRBV4-1; a possible D gene is TRBD1 (6 bases). This CDR3 contains 14 residues. Germline V gene lookup returns CDR1 MGHRA and CDR2 YSYEKL. Between the trimmed V and J ends, which lost 0 bases and 4 bases, there was a span of 9 bases. The CDR3 sequence: CASSQDRGRTEAFF. The CDR3 region has the DNA TGCGCCAGCAGCCAAGACAGGGGCCGCACTGAAGCTTTCTTT.

The J gene is TRBJ2-2, the V gene TRBV5-1, with D tentatively TRBD1 (6 bases). V lost 2 bases, J lost 5 bases, and 13 bases lay in between. CDR1 SGHRS and CDR2 YFSETQ come from the germline V gene. This CDR3 has 15 amino acids. The CDR3 loop reads CASSLNRAGTGELFF. The CDR3 DNA reads TGCGCCAGCAGCTTAAACAGGGCGGGTACCGGGGAGCTGTTTTTT.

The chain uses TRBV27 and TRBJ2-1; D is uncertain. The ends were cut back, 1 base at V and 5 bases at J, with 9 bases in the middle. Germline V gene sequence: CDR1 MNHEY, CDR2 SMNVEV (reference sequence). The CDR3 sequence is 14 residues long. The CDR3 sequence: CASSLFGHDNEQFF. Written as DNA, the CDR3 is TGTGCCAGCAGTTTATTTGGCCACGACAATGAGCAGTTCTTC.

V and J are TRBV6-1 and TRBJ1-1; D may be TRBD1 (6 bases). Trimming took 5 bases from V and 3 from J, leaving 10 bases between them. This CDR3 comprises 13 residues. Germline V gives CDR1 MNHNS, CDR2 SASEGT. CDR3 sequence reads: CASSTGSDTEAFF. CDR3 coding DNA: TGTGCCAGCAGTACAGGGTCGGACACTGAAGCTTTCTTT.

This chain joins TRBV11-2 and TRBJ2-1; D might be TRBD2 (6 bases). The V end lost 10 bases, the J end lost 4 bases, and 14 bases lay between the germline ends. CDR3 length: 13 amino acids. Germline CDR1 reads SGHAT; CDR2 reads FQNNGV. The CDR3 is CATRAGTYNEQFF. For the CDR3, the DNA is TGTGCCACTAGGGCGGGGACTTACAATGAGCAGTTCTTC.

The chain combines TRBV2 with TRBJ2-6; D not resolved. Trimming cost V 8 bases and J 0 bases, with 8 bases left between them. From germline, CDR1 is SNHLY and CDR2 FYNNEI. The CDR3 consists of 14 residues. The CDR3 coding sequence is TGTGCCAGCGAAGACACCTCTGGGGCCAACGTCCTGACTTTC. It codes for CASEDTSGANVLTF.